The source of this T cell receptor (beta chain) is a study of T-cell reconstitution after alpha-beta-depleted transplantation in children. This CDR3 spans 14 amino acids. Germline-derived CDR1 and CDR2 are SQVTM and ANQGSEA. V was trimmed by 5 bases and J by 5 bases, leaving 18 bases between them. The authors prepared the TCRbeta library with unique molecular identifiers. TCRdb reprocessed the PCR reads with MiXCR, giving one entry per CDR3 protein. The table records more than 300,000 distinct CDR3 sequences, around 15% of them present only once. Study results and caveats: Hyperexpanded clones declined; after one year, newly produced T cells mostly supplied diversity. At day 60, the high TCRbeta diversity found in some patients originated from recipient T cells and thymic progenitors that had survived. Reportedly, only several hundred clones from non-depleted graft cells drove alpha-beta T-cell counts at about two months.

Many counts were recorded for this clonotype. Its antigen is not identified. The starting material was PBMCs, mostly from graft donor cells, obtained 360 days after TCRalphabeta/CD19-depleted stem cell transplant. This chain connects TRBV29-1 to TRBJ1-2, with D possibly matching TRBD1 (5 bases). This TCR was recovered from a male patient under 10 years old who had a stem cell transplant for acute lymphoblastic leukemia, so the T cells may come from the graft donor. Here the CDR3 reads CSVSGRARSYGYTF. CDR3 nucleotides: TGCAGCGTTTCGGGCAGGGCCAGATCATATGGCTACACCTTC.